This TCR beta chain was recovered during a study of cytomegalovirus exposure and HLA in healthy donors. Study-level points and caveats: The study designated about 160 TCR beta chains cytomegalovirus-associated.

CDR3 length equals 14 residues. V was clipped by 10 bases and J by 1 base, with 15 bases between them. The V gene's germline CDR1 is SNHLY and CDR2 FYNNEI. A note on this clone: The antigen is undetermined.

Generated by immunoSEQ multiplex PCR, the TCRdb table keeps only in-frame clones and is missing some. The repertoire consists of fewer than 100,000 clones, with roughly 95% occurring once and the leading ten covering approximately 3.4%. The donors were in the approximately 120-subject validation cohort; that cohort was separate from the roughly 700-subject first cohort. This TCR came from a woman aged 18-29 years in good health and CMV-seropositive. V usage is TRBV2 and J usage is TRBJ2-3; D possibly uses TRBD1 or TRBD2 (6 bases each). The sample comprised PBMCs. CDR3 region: CATRGLSGTDTQYF. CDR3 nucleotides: TGTGCCACCAGGGGACTCTCAGGCACAGATACGCAGTATTTT.